This T cell receptor beta chain is from a study of T cells in Graves' hyperthyroidism and ophthalmopathy. Trimming took 1 base from V and 6 from J, leaving 13 bases between them. CDR1 is SEHNR and CDR2 is FQNEAQ in the germline V gene (reference sequence). This CDR3 has 15 residues. Out of over 7.5 ml of fresh peripheral blood came the PBMCs. Only a few counts were recorded for this clonotype. Authors of the study amplified TCR beta CDR3 regions from RNA transcripts. RT-PCR in the first round (using the HTBI primer set) targeted the TCR CDR3. A single record per CDR3 protein comes from TCRdb applying MiXCR to the multiplex PCR reads. This sample yields under 300,000 distinct CDR3 sequences, of which 20% to 25% are seen a single time; around 62% belongs to the top ten.

The V call is TRBV7-9, the J call TRBJ2-1; D perhaps matches TRBD2 (6 bases). This receptor was obtained from a young man with Graves' ophthalmopathy. Sample: blood. This CDR3 is CASSLVTGAFNEQFF. As DNA, the CDR3 is TGTGCCAGCAGCTTAGTCACGGGAGCCTTCAATGAGCAGTTCTTC. The full variable domain, with the rest looked up from reference TRBV7-9 and TRBJ2-1, is DTGVSQNPRHKITKRGQNVTFRCDPISEHNRLYWYRQTLGQGPEFLTYFQNEAQLEKSRLLSDRFSAERPKGSFSTLEIQRTEQGDSAMYLCASSLVTGAFNEQFFGPGTRLTVL.